A selection of T cell receptor beta chains follows, all from one sample in a study of lymphopenia after photon versus proton radiotherapy. Profiling relied on immunoSEQ multiplex PCR, and the TCRdb table lists in-frame clones only, not all of them. The data contain 67,000 or so clones, over 70% of them singletons. Sequenced here: peripheral blood, sampled from a patient treated with proton-based radiotherapy. These receptors all stem from an elderly man with esophageal cancer. Both conserved end residues are part of each CDR3. A D gene is named only where the DNA matches it firmly. Clone size is shown for a subset of rows, as once, few, many or a class of expanded clone.

>TRBJ1-3|TRBV5-1|TRBD1|NA
TGCGCCAGCAGCGGACAGGGAACTGGAAACACCATATATTTT
CASSGQGTGNTIYF
>TRBJ1-2|TRBV19|NA|NA
TGTGCCAGTAGTATCCTCGGACGGAACTATGGCTACACCTTC
CASSILGRNYGYTF
>TRBJ2-7|TRBV4-3|NA|NA
TGCGCCAGCAGTCTTAAACTGTCGGGGTTTCTATACGAGCAGTACTTC
CASSLKLSGFLYEQYF
>TRBJ2-3|TRBV7-2|NA|NA
TGTGCCAGCAGCACTCAGTCTAGGGATACGCAGTATTTT
CASSTQSRDTQYF
>TRBJ1-5|TRBV6-6|TRBD1|NA
TGTGCCAGCAGCCGCTACGGGACAGGCACCAATCAGCCCCAGCATTTT
CASSRYGTGTNQPQHF
>TRBJ2-5|TRBV7-7|TRBD2|NA
TGTGCTAGCAGCTCGGGACTAGCGGGTGTGGAGACCCAGTACTTC
CASSSGLAGVETQYF
>TRBJ1-2|TRBV19|NA|NA
TGTGCCAGTAGTGACAGTTTCTATGGCTACACCTTC
CASSDSFYGYTF
>TRBJ2-1|TRBV18|NA|NA
TGTGCCAGCTCACCAAGGGGATCCTACAATGAGCAGTTCTTC
CASSPRGSYNEQFF
>TRBJ2-1|TRBV5-1|TRBD2|NA
TGCGCCAGCAGCCCGGGCGGGGGCAATGAGCAGTTCTTC
CASSPGGGNEQFF
>TRBJ2-2|TRBV6-6|NA|NA
TGTGCCAGCATTCTTTCAGGGCAAACCGGGGAGCTGTTTTTT
CASILSGQTGELFF
>TRBJ1-2|TRBV30|NA|NA
TGTGCCACGCGGGACATCTATGGCTACACCTTC
CATRDIYGYTF
>TRBJ2-1|TRBV7-3|NA|NA
TGTGCCAGCAGCTTATTCTGGGGAAATGAGCAGTTCTTC
CASSLFWGNEQFF
>TRBJ2-7|TRBV11-2|TRBD1|once
TGTGCCAGCAGCTTGGGACAGTCCCTCTCCTACGAGCAGTACTTC
CASSLGQSLSYEQYF
>TRBJ1-5|TRBV27|NA|NA
TGTGCCAATTCAGGTCGTGGCAATCAGCCCCAGCATTTT
CANSGRGNQPQHF
>TRBJ2-3|TRBV6-5|NA|NA
TGTGCCAGCAGTTACTCGGACAGCACAGATACGCAGTATTTT
CASSYSDSTDTQYF
>TRBJ1-5|TRBV19|TRBD1|NA
TGTGCCGGGGCACAGGGGCGCGATCAGCCCCAGCATTTT
CAGAQGRDQPQHF
>TRBJ2-1|TRBV4-1|TRBD2|once
TGCGCCAGCAGCGGGATGGGGGGAGGGAAATACAATGAGCAGTTCTTC
CASSGMGGGKYNEQFF
>TRBJ1-2|TRBV7-9|NA|NA
TGTGCCAGCAGCTCCTCGACAGGCGTTGAGAACTATGGCTACACCTTC
CASSSSTGVENYGYTF
>TRBJ1-1|TRBV19|TRBD1|NA
TGTGCCAGTAGTCTATGGGACAGGCGGAACACTGAAGCTTTCTTT
CASSLWDRRNTEAFF
>TRBJ1-2|TRBV5-5|TRBD1|NA
TGTGCCAGCAGCTTGGGGACAGGGGAAGGCTACACCTTC
CASSLGTGEGYTF
>TRBJ2-1|TRBV10-3|NA|NA
TGTGCCATCAAAACCGACGCTCAGGTAGTGAATGAGCAGTTCTTC
CAIKTDAQVVNEQFF
>TRBJ1-1|TRBV29-1|TRBD1|NA
TGCAGCGTTGAAGATCTCCCAGGGGGCATCACTGAAGCTTTCTTT
CSVEDLPGGITEAFF
>TRBJ2-1|TRBV29-1|NA|NA
TGCAGCGTTGAGGTCAGGGGAGGCTTCAATGAGCAGTTCTTC
CSVEVRGGFNEQFF
>TRBJ2-7|TRBV10-1|NA|once
TGCGCCAGCATCCCCCCCCGAACCTACGAGCAGTACTTC
CASIPPRTYEQYF
>TRBJ1-1|TRBV5-1|NA|NA
TGCGCCAGCAGCTTGCCCCCCGTTGGGGGTCTTGAAGCTTTCTTT
CASSLPPVGGLEAFF
>TRBJ2-7|TRBV19|TRBD1|NA
TGTGCCAGTAGTAAGGGGATACCCCGACAGGGTAGCTCCTACGAGCAGTACTTC
CASSKGIPRQGSSYEQYF
>TRBJ1-5|TRBV18|NA|many
TGTGCCAGCTCAGACGGGGGTGTAGCTCAGCCCCAGCATTTT
CASSDGGVAQPQHF
>TRBJ1-1|TRBV29-1|NA|NA
TGCAGCGTTGCCCCGGACTTGAACACTGAAGCTTTCTTT
CSVAPDLNTEAFF
>TRBJ1-2|TRBV5-1|NA|NA
TGCGCCAGCAGCTTGGACAGTCCGAACTATGGCTACACCTTC
CASSLDSPNYGYTF
>TRBJ1-4|TRBV19|NA|once
TGTGCCAGTAGTATTAAGTGGGACGCCAGTGAAAAACTGTTTTTT
CASSIKWDASEKLFF
>TRBJ2-1|TRBV4-3|NA|NA
TGCGCCAGCAGCCCCCGTCCAGCGGGCTCCTACAATGAGCAGTTCTTC
CASSPRPAGSYNEQFF
>TRBJ1-5|TRBV7-9|NA|NA
TGTGCCAGCAGCTCGCAGGGAGGACAGCCCCAGCATTTT
CASSSQGGQPQHF
>TRBJ1-1|TRBV18|NA|few
TGTGCCAGCTCACCGGTCAGGGGGAACACTGAAGCTTTCTTT
CASSPVRGNTEAFF
>TRBJ2-2|TRBV7-9|TRBD1|NA
TGTGCCAGCAGCATCAATCCGGGACAGAGCACCGGGGAGCTGTTTTTT
CASSINPGQSTGELFF
>TRBJ2-5|TRBV5-1|NA|once
TGCGCCAGCAGCTTGGTGACAGGCCAAGAGACCCAGTACTTC
CASSLVTGQETQYF
>TRBJ2-7|TRBV6-5|NA|NA
TGTGCCAGCAGCCGGGTGGGCGGAACCTACGAGCAGTACTTC
CASSRVGGTYEQYF
>TRBJ2-7|TRBV6-5|TRBD1|NA
TGTGCCAGCAGTACCCGGGACAGCTACGAGCAGTACTTC
CASSTRDSYEQYF
>TRBJ1-1|TRBV1|NA|NA
TGCACCAGCAGCCAAGAGCAGCATGAAGCTTTCTTT
CTSSQEQHEAFF
>TRBJ1-5|TRBV7-2|NA|NA
TGTGCCAGCAGCTTAAGGGGCTTCCAGCCCCAGCATTTT
CASSLRGFQPQHF